The T cell receptor beta chain under discussion was sequenced for a study of cytomegalovirus exposure and HLA in healthy donors. Notes on the study in general: The study designated 160 or so TCR beta chains cytomegalovirus-associated. The authors reported that TCR beta sequences could predict HLA-A and HLA-B alleles. These predictions were accurate for most subjects in the first cohort.

All the people who gave samples were healthy bone marrow donors. When sampled, the donors appeared nominally healthy, though they likely had unrecorded immune exposures. The V and J ends lost 0 bases and 8 bases, in that order; junction bases with no gene match: 8. The CDR3 has 16 residues. Per germline, CDR1 SGHVS and CDR2 FNYEAQ. Concerning this clone itself: Its antigen is as yet unknown.

The PCR used 60 Vbeta and 13 Jbeta primers. This table comes from immunoSEQ multiplex PCR, and its TCRdb copy is limited to in-frame clones, with some not included. The data show some 63,000 clones, about four fifths seen once. The source material was PBMCs. The sequence was obtained from a woman in her forties in good health and CMV-seronegative. The chain links TRBV7-6 to TRBJ2-3; 10 nucleotides align to TRBD1. The CDR3 region has the DNA TGTGCCAGCAGCTTAGCCCCCGGGACAGGGGTCAGTACGCAGTATTTT. Its protein product is CASSLAPGTGVSTQYF.